Shown below are 20 T cell receptor beta chains from a single sample sequenced in a study of response to subunit inactivated influenza vaccine. A single record per CDR3 protein comes from TCRdb applying MiXCR to the RT-PCR reads. The table has 590,000 or so distinct CDR3 sequences, around 13% seen once; the top ten hold about 7.4%. Sample: PBMCs from blood, taken around 14 days before vaccination. Receptor source: a man aged 50 or older who received an inactivated influenza vaccine.

A remark on this clonotype: One end of the junction is discordant with germline, which a read error may explain. This rearrangement joins TRBV12-3 or TRBV12-4 to TRBJ2-1, with D perhaps TRBD2 (6 bases). CDR3 size: 13 residues. Here the CDR3 reads CTSRRREYNEQFF. CDR3 nucleotides: TGTACCAGCAGGCGGAGGGAGTACAATGAGCAGTTCTTC.

The rearrangement links TRBV7-9 to TRBJ2-5; 8 bases are a match to TRBD1. The CDR3 runs 13 residues. Looked up from germline, CDR1 is SEHNR and CDR2 is FQNEAQ (reference sequence). J lost 5 bases, V lost 4 bases, and 3 bases had no gene match. The CDR3 nucleotides are TGTGCCAGCAGCTCAGGGGGCCATGAGACCCAGTACTTC. This translates into CASSSGGHETQYF.

This clonotype came up a few times. The J gene is TRBJ2-1, the V gene TRBV9; TRBD2 agrees at 8 bases. J gave up 0 bases and V 3 bases, and 5 bases lay outside the gene matches. This CDR3 contains 16 residues. Germline assignment: CDR1 SGDLS and CDR2 YYNGEE. The CDR3 region has the DNA TGTGCCAGCAGCGCATCCAGCGGGAGCTCCTACAATGAGCAGTTCTTC. Translation: CASSASSGSSYNEQFF.

This chain uses TRBV28 with TRBJ1-1, with D maybe TRBD1 (5 bases). The germline CDR1 and CDR2 sequences are MDHEN and SYDVKM. There are 14 residues in the CDR3. Trimming removed 6 bases at V and 10 bases at J, with 21 bases between. The chain's CDR3 is CASRFRGTSGGAFF. The CDR3 coding sequence is TGTGCCAGCAGGTTTAGAGGGACGTCCGGGGGAGCTTTCTTT.

The gene calls are TRBV15 and TRBJ2-3, with D perhaps TRBD2 (5 bases). The V end lost 7 bases, the J end lost 0 bases, and 11 bases lay between the germline ends. The CDR3 extends over 14 amino acids. Germline V lookup: CDR1 LNHNV, CDR2 YYDKDF (reference sequence). The CDR3 DNA reads TGTGCCACCACAACCGACTATAGCACAGATACGCAGTATTTT. This gives the protein CATTTDYSTDTQYF.

This clonotype has more than one count but fewer than ten. This rearrangement joins TRBV2 to TRBJ1-3; TRBD1 aligns across 9 bases. This CDR3 contains 15 residues. The V and J ends lost 6 bases and 8 bases, in that order; junction bases with no gene match: 11. Germline CDR1 and CDR2: SNHLY and FYNNEI. The CDR3 protein is CASRIDRGIRDTIYF. CDR3 bases: TGTGCCAGCAGAATAGACAGGGGGATACGAGACACCATATATTTT.

This clonotype occurred a few times. This sequence joins TRBV6-5 and TRBJ1-1; 12 bases line up with TRBD1. Trimming at V came to 2 bases and at J to 5 bases, leaving 6 bases not matched to a gene. The germline V gene has CDR1 MNHEY and CDR2 SVGAGI. The CDR3 contains 16 residues. CDR3 sequence: CASSYRDRGPVTEAFF. CDR3 sequence (DNA): TGTGCCAGCAGTTACCGGGACAGGGGGCCGGTAACTGAAGCTTTCTTT.

CDR3: CSARAGGQGDYGTNQPQHF. CDR3 bases: TGCAGTGCTAGAGCGGGCGGACAGGGCGACTACGGTACCAATCAGCCCCAGCATTTT. The J gene is TRBJ1-5, the V gene TRBV20-1; TRBD1 matches 8 bases. CDR1 and CDR2 from the germline V gene are DFQATT and SNEGSKA (reference sequence). The J segment lost 3 bases and the V segment lost 1 base, leaving 17 bases of the junction unmatched. The CDR3 spans 19 residues.

The chain has TRBV7-8 and TRBJ1-5, with D maybe TRBD1 (6 bases). V was cut by 1 base and J by 0 bases, with 10 bases left in between. This CDR3 spans 16 amino acids. Germline values: CDR1 SGHVS, CDR2 FQNEAQ. The DNA of the CDR3 is TGTGCCAGCAGCTTAGTTCCGGGGGCTAGCAATCAGCCCCAGCATTTT. It is translated as CASSLVPGASNQPQHF.

This clonotype appeared a few times. The CDR3 reads CASSHGTLNYEQYF. The CDR3 nucleotides read TGTGCCAGCAGTCATGGGACCCTGAACTACGAGCAGTACTTC. This chain joins TRBV3-1 and TRBJ2-7; D assignment may be TRBD1 or TRBD2 (5 bases each). Germline values: CDR1 LGHDT, CDR2 YNNKEL (reference sequence). The CDR3 sequence is 14 residues long. V lost 6 bases to trimming and J lost 3 bases, with 15 bases between them.

The chain employs TRBV7-2 and TRBJ2-3, with D possibly being TRBD1 (5 bases). CDR1 and CDR2 from the germline V gene are SGHTA and FQGNSA. The germline V and J ends were trimmed by 1 base and 6 bases, with 11 bases remaining between them. This CDR3 has 14 amino acids. The CDR3 coding sequence is TGTGCCAGCAGCTTAGTACAGGCCGGGGATACGCAGTATTTT. Protein sequence: CASSLVQAGDTQYF.

V and J are TRBV29-1 and TRBJ2-5; D is unresolved. CDR3 size: 13 residues. Germline V lookup: CDR1 SQVTM, CDR2 ANQGSEA. V gave up 3 bases and J gave up 2 bases, with 10 bases separating them. The DNA of the CDR3 is TGCAGCGTTGATGCAGCTTCGCAAGAGACCCAGTACTTC. Its translation: CSVDAASQETQYF.

The chain couples TRBV20-1 to TRBJ2-7; 11 nucleotides line up with TRBD1. The CDR3 is 15 amino acids. V shed 2 bases, J shed 7 bases, and the junction held 10 bases outside the gene matches. Germline V lookup: CDR1 DFQATT, CDR2 SNEGSKA (reference sequence). This chain's CDR3 is CSARPTGTGGGEQYF. The DNA of the CDR3 is TGCAGTGCTAGACCCACCGGGACAGGGGGTGGAGAGCAGTACTTC.

This clonotype came up a few times. The J gene is TRBJ2-5, the V gene TRBV2; 10 bases are shared with TRBD2. The germline gives CDR1 SNHLY, CDR2 FYNNEI. This CDR3 is built from 17 residues. V lost 7 bases, J lost 5 bases, and 16 bases stayed unmatched. The CDR3 nucleotides read TGTGCCAGCACCCTGGAGGCTAGCGGGAGATTTTCTGAGACCCAGTACTTC. Protein sequence: CASTLEASGRFSETQYF. Looking up the rest from reference TRBV2 and TRBJ2-5 gives the full variable domain: EPEVTQTPSHQVTQMGQEVILRCVPISNHLYFYWYRQILGQKVEFLVSFYNNEISEKSEIFDDQFSVERPDGSNFTLKIRSTKLEDSAMYFCASTLEASGRFSETQYFGPGTRLLVL.

Ten or more counts support this clonotype. The chain recombines TRBV29-1 with TRBJ1-1, with 7 positions matching TRBD1. In germline, CDR1 is SQVTM, CDR2 ANQGSEA. This CDR3 spans 14 amino acids. V shed 3 bases, J shed 0 bases, and the junction held 4 bases outside the gene matches. CDR3 in DNA: TGCAGCGTTGAGGGACAGAGAATGAACACTGAAGCTTTCTTT. Its protein product is CSVEGQRMNTEAFF.

The V gene is TRBV4-1, the J gene TRBJ1-4; TRBD1 matches at 9 bases. The J segment lost 9 bases and the V segment lost 3 bases, leaving 11 bases of the junction unmatched. CDR1 and CDR2 from the germline V gene are MGHRA and YSYEKL. The CDR3 runs to 16 residues. Here the CDR3 reads CASSHPPGDRVKKLFF. The CDR3 DNA reads TGCGCCAGCAGCCATCCCCCCGGGGACAGGGTTAAAAAACTGTTTTTT.

The table lists this clonotype with a count of one. A much larger clone lies one base from this, so it may be a read error. The V gene is TRBV24-1, the J gene TRBJ2-1, with unresolved D. The CDR3 has 16 amino acids. Germline CDR1 KGHDR, CDR2 SFDVKD. DNA for the CDR3: TGTGCCAGCAGTGACTCCTTCTCAAGCTCCTACAATGAGCAGTTCTTC. Translating it yields CASSDSFSSSYNEQFF.

The V gene is TRBV5-8, the J gene TRBJ2-7, with D unresolved. Germline V gene sequence: CDR1 SGHTS, CDR2 YDEGEE. The CDR3 runs to 14 residues. The V and J ends lost 3 bases and 0 bases respectively, with 10 bases between them. The CDR3 spells CASSSPSPSYEQYF. The CDR3 nucleotides read TGTGCCAGCAGCTCGCCTTCTCCCTCCTACGAGCAGTACTTC.

This clonotype was detected a few times. This chain links TRBV7-8 with TRBJ1-1, with 9 bases fitting TRBD1. Germline V lookup: CDR1 SGHVS, CDR2 FQNEAQ. The CDR3 extends over 14 amino acids. With 6 bases clipped from V and 4 bases from J, the junction kept 6 bases outside the gene matches. In DNA form, the CDR3 reads TGTGCCAGCAGAACCGGGACAGGGACCACTGAAGCTTTCTTT. This encodes CASRTGTGTTEAFF.

In this sample, this clonotype turned up a few times. The CDR3 bases are TGTGCCAGCAGTTTACAGACAGACCGTGGCTACACCTTC. It yields the protein CASSLQTDRGYTF. This sequence joins TRBV28 and TRBJ1-2; TRBD1 is a possible D gene (5 bases). The length of the CDR3 is 13 residues. V lost 2 bases and J lost 7, with 11 bases in between. Germline CDR1 reads MDHEN; CDR2 reads SYDVKM.